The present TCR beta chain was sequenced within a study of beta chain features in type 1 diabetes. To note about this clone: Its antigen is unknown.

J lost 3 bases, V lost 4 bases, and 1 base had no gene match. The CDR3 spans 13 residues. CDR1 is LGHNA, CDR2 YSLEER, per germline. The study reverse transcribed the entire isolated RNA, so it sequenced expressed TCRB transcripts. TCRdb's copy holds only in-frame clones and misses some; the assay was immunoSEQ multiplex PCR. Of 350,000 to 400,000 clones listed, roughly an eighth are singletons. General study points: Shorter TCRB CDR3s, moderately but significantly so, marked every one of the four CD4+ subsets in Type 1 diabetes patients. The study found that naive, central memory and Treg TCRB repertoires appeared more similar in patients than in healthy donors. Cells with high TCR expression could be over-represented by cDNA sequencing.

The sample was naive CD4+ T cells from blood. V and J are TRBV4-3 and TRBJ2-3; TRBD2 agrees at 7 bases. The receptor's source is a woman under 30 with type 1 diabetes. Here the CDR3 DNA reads TGCGCCAGCAGCCCAGCGGGGACAGATACGCAGTATTTT. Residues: CASSPAGTDTQYF.